Listed here is a single T cell receptor (beta chain). Original handling: Estimated nucleated cell counts came from reference gene primer amplification. Only in-frame clones appear in the TCRdb table, and some are missing; sequencing was by immunoSEQ multiplex PCR. V and J calls and clone size follow that table, whereas D and trimming were derived from the DNA. The sample lists 60,000 to 65,000 clones, roughly 84% occurring once. This record belongs to a study of blood T cell repertoires in COVID-19. Study-wide context: Donors in the United States, Italy and Spain gave samples during acute or convalescent COVID-19. Sources were T cells, B-cell-depleted T cells, or PBMCs; the material itself was cDNA or gDNA.

Those enrolled in Seattle joined during active infection and were followed longitudinally afterward. The source of this sequence is a man aged 45-65 years with COVID-19, enrolled during active disease. The material sequenced was peripheral blood.

The CDR3 here is CASALGGFTSYEQYF. In DNA, the CDR3 is TGTGCCAGCGCGCTCGGGGGGTTTACCTCCTACGAGCAGTACTTC. The chain combines TRBV28 with TRBJ2-7; the match to TRBD2 covers 7 bases. The CDR3 extends over 15 amino acids. The V gene end was trimmed by 8 bases and the J gene end by 0 bases; junction bases not matched to a gene: 10. Germline V gene sequence: CDR1 MDHEN, CDR2 SYDVKM.